The present T cell receptor (beta chain) was sequenced within a study of blood T cell repertoires in COVID-19. On the study more broadly: T cells, B-cell-depleted T cells, or PBMCs provided the cDNA or gDNA that served as material.

Produced via immunoSEQ multiplex PCR; TCRdb's table is partial and in-frame only. The repertoire includes 200,000 to 250,000 clones, about 91% of them detected once, and more than 1.4% sits in the top ten. The source material was peripheral blood. The receptor was derived from a man between 18 and 35 years old with active or convalescent COVID-19.

In nucleotides, the CDR3 is TGTGCCAGCAGTGAAGCACCCTCTCCGGGGGATCAGCCCCAGCATTTT. Protein product: CASSEAPSPGDQPQHF. The chain carries TRBV6-1 and TRBJ1-5, with D perhaps matching TRBD1 (5 bases). The V end lost 0 bases, the J end lost 5 bases, and 14 bases lay between the germline ends. The CDR3 spans 16 residues. Germline lookup yields CDR1 MNHNS and CDR2 SASEGT.